Each of the 24 T cell receptor beta chains below was sequenced from the same sample in a study of blood T cell repertoires in COVID-19. Method: immunoSEQ multiplex PCR; TCRdb's copy keeps in-frame clones and lacks some. The data show about 180,000 clones, about 84% seen once. Material: peripheral blood. The receptors stem from a human donor in a cohort sampled during active COVID-19.

The genes are TRBV13 and TRBJ2-7, with TRBD1 matching over 7 bases. The CDR3 has 14 residues. Germline trimming cut 5 bases from V and 2 bases from J; bases unmatched to any gene: 6. Germline V lookup: CDR1 PRHDT, CDR2 FYEKMQ (reference sequence). In DNA, the CDR3 is TGTGCCAGCAGCGGACGGGACAGCCCCTACGAGCAGTACTTC. It translates to CASSGRDSPYEQYF.

A single count supports this clone. The rearrangement joins TRBV6-1 to TRBJ1-2; D unresolved. The ends were cut back, 2 bases at V and 4 bases at J, with 14 bases in the middle. There are 15 residues in the CDR3. Germline V gene sequence: CDR1 MNHNS, CDR2 SASEGT. CDR3 residues: CASSEQVSSTYGYTF. CDR3 DNA: TGTGCCAGCAGTGAACAAGTGAGTTCTACCTATGGCTACACCTTC.

This sequence joins TRBV6-5 and TRBJ1-1; D remains ambiguous. The CDR3 is made up of 13 amino acids. Trimming left V 10 bases short and J 10 bases short, with 22 bases between. Germline V gene data show CDR1 as MNHEY and CDR2 as SVGAGI. DNA of the CDR3: TGTGCCACCGCGGGGTCATTAGGGCAAGCAGCTTTCTTT. Protein sequence: CATAGSLGQAAFF.

The chain combines TRBV19 with TRBJ1-4, with 11 bases aligning to TRBD1. This CDR3 region has 16 residues. V was pared by 1 base and J by 6 bases, with 4 bases of the junction left unmatched. Germline CDR1 is LNHDA and CDR2 is SQIVND (reference sequence). The CDR3 is CASSIVRDRGDEKLFF. CDR3 bases: TGTGCCAGTAGTATAGTTCGGGACAGGGGGGATGAAAAACTGTTTTTT.

The gene calls are TRBV4-2 and TRBJ2-5, with TRBD2 as a possible D gene (6 bases). Trimming removed 0 bases from V and 5 bases from J, with 13 bases in between. The CDR3 has 15 amino acids. Germline V gene lookup returns CDR1 LGHNA and CDR2 YNFKEQ. The CDR3 nucleotides are TGTGCCAGCAGCCAAGAATCGGCGGGGCAGGAGACCCAGTACTTC. It encodes CASSQESAGQETQYF.

This sequence joins TRBV5-1 and TRBJ1-2, with 7 bases that match TRBD1. This CDR3 region has 15 residues. V lost 5 bases, J lost 0 bases, and 7 bases stayed unmatched. Germline assignment: CDR1 SGHRS and CDR2 YFSETQ. CDR3: CASRKGTETNYGYTF. Here the CDR3 DNA reads TGCGCCAGCAGAAAAGGGACAGAAACTAACTATGGCTACACCTTC.

The gene calls are TRBV6-1 and TRBJ1-5; D perhaps matches TRBD1 (5 bases). The CDR3 has 15 amino acids. Trimming left V 1 base short and J 10 bases short, with 17 bases between. Germline CDR1 is MNHNS and CDR2 is SASEGT. CDR3 bases: TGTGCCAGCAGTGAAGGATGGCAGGGCTATTACCCCCAGCATTTT. Residues: CASSEGWQGYYPQHF.

V is TRBV7-9 and J is TRBJ1-1, with D uncertain. CDR3 size: 11 residues. V lost 6 bases, J lost 8 bases, and 10 bases lay in between. The germline gives CDR1 SEHNR, CDR2 FQNEAQ (reference sequence). The CDR3, as DNA: TGTGCCAGCAGGCTCGGGTGGGAAGCTTTCTTT. Its protein product is CASRLGWEAFF.

The chain links TRBV30 to TRBJ2-5; D remains unclear. The CDR3 covers 13 residues. V dropped 3 bases and J dropped 3 bases, with 11 bases sitting between them. Germline values: CDR1 GTSNPN, CDR2 SVGIG (reference sequence). CDR3: CAWSSNREETQYF. The CDR3, as DNA: TGTGCCTGGAGCTCGAACAGAGAAGAGACCCAGTACTTC.

This chain connects TRBV19 to TRBJ2-1, with TRBD2 identical over 7 bases. This CDR3 contains 14 residues. The germline V gene has CDR1 LNHDA and CDR2 SQIVND (reference sequence). Trimming removed 3 bases from V and 15 bases from J; junction bases left unmatched: 14. The CDR3 here is CASSISLGGGGPFF. The CDR3 nucleotides read TGTGCCAGTAGTATTAGTCTTGGCGGGGGAGGTCCGTTCTTC.

The chain links TRBV5-1 to TRBJ2-3; perhaps TRBD2 as D (5 bases). V shed 0 bases and J shed 2 bases, with 10 bases lying between them. The CDR3 loop spans 15 amino acids. Germline CDR1 and CDR2: SGHRS and YFSETQ. DNA of the CDR3: TGCGCCAGCAGCTTGGGGTCTAGCTTCACAGATACGCAGTATTTT. Translation gives CASSLGSSFTDTQYF.

CDR3: CASSYRSNTEAFF. DNA for the CDR3: TGTGCCAGCAGCTACAGGAGTAACACTGAAGCTTTCTTT. This chain joins TRBV12-3 or TRBV12-4 and TRBJ1-1, with TRBD1 as a possible D gene (5 bases). The CDR3 runs 13 residues. V was trimmed by 6 bases and J by 2 bases, leaving 10 bases between them.

The gene calls are TRBV6-5 and TRBJ1-2; tentatively, D is TRBD1 (5 bases). CDR1 is MNHEY, CDR2 SVGAGI, per germline. The CDR3 is 14 amino acids. Between the trimmed V and J ends, which lost 0 bases and 1 base, there was a span of 6 bases. The CDR3 sequence: CASSYSGLNYGYTF. For the CDR3, the DNA is TGTGCCAGCAGTTACTCGGGACTTAACTATGGCTACACCTTC.

The J gene is TRBJ2-1, the V gene TRBV6-5, with 9 bases aligning to TRBD2. The trim removed 7 bases at V and 6 bases at J, leaving 7 bases unmatched. CDR1 is MNHEY, CDR2 SVGAGI, per germline. The CDR3 is 14 residues long. The CDR3 is CASTPQRGANEQFF. DNA of the CDR3: TGTGCCAGCACGCCCCAGCGGGGGGCCAATGAGCAGTTCTTC.

This clone occurred a few times. This sequence joins TRBV14 and TRBJ1-6; D perhaps matches TRBD1 (5 bases). With 3 bases removed from V and 1 base from J, the gap between germline ends came to 19 bases. The CDR3 has 19 amino acids. CDR1 is SGHDN, CDR2 FVKESK, per germline. CDR3 nucleotide sequence: TGTGCCAGCAGCCACGCCGGAGGGGCCAGTGGGTCCTATAATTCACCCCTCCACTTT. Encoded protein: CASSHAGGASGSYNSPLHF.

V and J are TRBV6-6 and TRBJ2-3; a possible D gene is TRBD2 (6 bases). Trimming took off 2 bases at V and 10 bases at J, with 16 bases between the two ends. The CDR3 consists of 14 residues. Germline CDR1 reads MNHNY; CDR2 reads SVGAGI (reference sequence). This chain's CDR3 is CASSYDQGLLAQYF. The CDR3 coding sequence is TGTGCCAGCAGTTACGATCAGGGACTCCTGGCGCAGTATTTT.

This CDR3 reads CASSLEQNTEAFF. DNA for the CDR3: TGCGCCAGCAGCTTGGAACAGAACACTGAAGCTTTCTTT. V usage is TRBV5-1 and J usage is TRBJ1-1; D is uncertain. Trimming left V 0 bases short and J 1 base short, with 4 bases between. Germline V gives CDR1 SGHRS, CDR2 YFSETQ. The CDR3 extends over 13 amino acids.

This clone has only a few counts. The CDR3 nucleotides read TGCGCCAGCAGCCGCAGAGGGCTCGCCGCTGAAGCTTTCTTT. It codes for CASSRRGLAAEAFF. This chain connects TRBV5-1 to TRBJ1-1; D uncertain. The CDR3 totals 14 residues. In germline, CDR1 is SGHRS, CDR2 YFSETQ. V lost 4 bases and J lost 6, with 16 bases in between.

This chain links TRBV2 with TRBJ2-2, with 9 bases fitting TRBD1. Trimming took 6 bases from V and 5 from J; bases not matched to a gene: 7. This CDR3 spans 15 amino acids. Germline lookup yields CDR1 SNHLY and CDR2 FYNNEI. The CDR3 bases are TGTGCCAGCAGCCTCTGGACAGGGGATACCGGGGAGCTGTTTTTT. Translated: CASSLWTGDTGELFF.

V and J are TRBV3-1 (or the pseudogene TRBV3-2) and TRBJ1-2; unclear D gene. The CDR3 has 14 amino acids. The ends were cut back, 2 bases at V and 2 bases at J, with 9 bases in the middle. Germline values: CDR1 LGHDT, CDR2 YNNKEL (reference sequence). The CDR3 loop is CASSQKTRNYGYTF. Here the CDR3 DNA reads TGTGCCAGCAGCCAAAAGACACGCAACTATGGCTACACCTTC.

This chain links TRBV3-1 (or the pseudogene TRBV3-2) with TRBJ1-2; possible D gene TRBD1, 6 bases. The germline CDR1 and CDR2 sequences are LGHDT and YNNKEL (reference sequence). The CDR3 covers 15 residues. V gave up 0 bases and J gave up 8 bases, with 16 bases separating them. CDR3 in DNA: TGTGCCAGCAGCCAAGAACTTCGAACCAGGGGCGGCTACACCTTC. Protein product: CASSQELRTRGGYTF.

The rearrangement links TRBV7-9 to TRBJ1-1; maybe TRBD1 (5 bases). The CDR3 totals 14 residues. Germline CDR1 reads SEHNR; CDR2 reads FQNEAQ (reference sequence). The V end was cut by 2 bases, the J end by 3 bases, with 10 bases between. The CDR3 loop is CASSLQGLDTEAFF. DNA for the CDR3: TGTGCCAGCAGCTTACAGGGTTTGGACACTGAAGCTTTCTTT.

The chain couples TRBV6-5 to TRBJ1-3; no firm D call. This CDR3 contains 14 residues. With 6 bases removed from V and 2 bases from J, the gap between germline ends came to 11 bases. CDR1 MNHEY and CDR2 SVGAGI come from the germline V gene. In DNA, the CDR3 is TGTGCCAGCAGGGCTGGGGAGGCTGGAAACACCATATATTTT. Its translation is CASRAGEAGNTIYF.

CDR3 sequence reads: CASSASGTGYEQYF. CDR3 nucleotide sequence: TGTGCCAGCAGCGCATCCGGGACTGGTTACGAGCAGTACTTC. V gene TRBV2 combines with J gene TRBJ2-7; a possible D gene is TRBD2 (6 bases). This CDR3 is 14 amino acids long. Deletions cut 6 bases from V and 4 bases from J, with 16 bases between. From germline, CDR1 is SNHLY and CDR2 FYNNEI.